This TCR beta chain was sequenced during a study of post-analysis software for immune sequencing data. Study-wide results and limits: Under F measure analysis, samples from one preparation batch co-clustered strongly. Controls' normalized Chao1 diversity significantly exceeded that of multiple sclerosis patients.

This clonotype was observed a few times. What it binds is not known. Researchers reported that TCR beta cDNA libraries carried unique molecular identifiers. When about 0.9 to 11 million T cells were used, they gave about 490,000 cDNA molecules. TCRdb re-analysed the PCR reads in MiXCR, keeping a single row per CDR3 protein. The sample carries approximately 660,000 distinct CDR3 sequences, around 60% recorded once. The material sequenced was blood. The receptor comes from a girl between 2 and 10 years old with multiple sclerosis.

CDR3 residues: CAHATGTGANVLTF. DNA for the CDR3: TGTGCCCATGCGACAGGAACTGGGGCCAACGTCCTGACTTTC. The chain carries TRBV10-3 and TRBJ2-6, with a tentative D call TRBD1 (6 bases). V lost 11 bases, J lost 2 bases, and 13 bases lay in between. The CDR3 length is 14 residues. CDR1 is ENHRY and CDR2 is SYGVKD in the germline V gene.